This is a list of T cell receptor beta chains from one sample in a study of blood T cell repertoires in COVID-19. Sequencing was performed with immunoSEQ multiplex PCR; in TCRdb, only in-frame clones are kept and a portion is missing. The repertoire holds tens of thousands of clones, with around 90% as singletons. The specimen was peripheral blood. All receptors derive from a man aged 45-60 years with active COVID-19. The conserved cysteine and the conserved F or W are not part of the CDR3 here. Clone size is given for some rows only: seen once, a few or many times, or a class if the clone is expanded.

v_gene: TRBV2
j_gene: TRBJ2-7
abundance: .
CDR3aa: ASSDYRGEQY

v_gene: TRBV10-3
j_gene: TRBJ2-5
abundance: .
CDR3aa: AISGTGTGGGETQY

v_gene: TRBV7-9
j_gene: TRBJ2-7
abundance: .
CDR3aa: ASSRGTGEGAKH

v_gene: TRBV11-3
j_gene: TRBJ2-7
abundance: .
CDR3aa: ASSREETDCLEQY

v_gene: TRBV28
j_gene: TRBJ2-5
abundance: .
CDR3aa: ASSLGDFQETQY

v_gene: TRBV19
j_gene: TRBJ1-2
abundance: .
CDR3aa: ASSIGTQGIYGYT

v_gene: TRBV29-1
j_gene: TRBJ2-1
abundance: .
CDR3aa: SVGFQGAEQF

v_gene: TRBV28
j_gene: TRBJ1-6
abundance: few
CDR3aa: ASTTGQGYSPLH

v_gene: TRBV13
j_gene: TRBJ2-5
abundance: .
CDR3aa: ASSEDRVRGLETQY

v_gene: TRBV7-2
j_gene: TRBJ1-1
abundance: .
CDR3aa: ASSYYREPEAF

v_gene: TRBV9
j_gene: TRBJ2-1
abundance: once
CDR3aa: ASSPYIAGQNEQF

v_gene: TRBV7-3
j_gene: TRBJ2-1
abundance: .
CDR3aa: ASSRGTANEQF

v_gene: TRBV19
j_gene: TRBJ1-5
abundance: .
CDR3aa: ASSIWSGQGNQPQH

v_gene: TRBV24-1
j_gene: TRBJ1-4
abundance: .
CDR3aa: ATSDGTGVGTNEKLF

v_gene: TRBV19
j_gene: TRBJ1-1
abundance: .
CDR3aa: ASIQGVGTEAF

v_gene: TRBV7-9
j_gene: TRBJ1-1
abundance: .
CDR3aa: ASSPGQGNTEAF

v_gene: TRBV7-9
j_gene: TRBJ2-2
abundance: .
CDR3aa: ASSSRDRATGELF

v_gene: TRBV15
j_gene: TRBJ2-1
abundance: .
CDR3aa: ATSSRDIRNNEQF

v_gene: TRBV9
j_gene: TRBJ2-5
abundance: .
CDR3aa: ASGLGGVQETQY

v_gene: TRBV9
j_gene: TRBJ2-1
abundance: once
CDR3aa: ASSVVLAYNEQF

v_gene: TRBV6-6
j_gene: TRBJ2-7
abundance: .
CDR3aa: ASSYSNSRQAGEQY

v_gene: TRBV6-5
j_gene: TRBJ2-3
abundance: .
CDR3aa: ASSTGTDTQY

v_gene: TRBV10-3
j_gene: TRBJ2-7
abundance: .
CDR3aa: AITSGLAGSNEQY

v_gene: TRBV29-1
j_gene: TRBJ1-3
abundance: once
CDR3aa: SVANSTGNTIY

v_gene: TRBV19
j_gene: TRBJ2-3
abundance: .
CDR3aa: ASSIGSHRTGTDTQY

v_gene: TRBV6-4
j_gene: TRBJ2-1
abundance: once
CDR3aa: ASSDSGQNEQF

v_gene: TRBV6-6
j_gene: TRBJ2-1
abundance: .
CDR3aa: ASSYTGQGKDDEQF

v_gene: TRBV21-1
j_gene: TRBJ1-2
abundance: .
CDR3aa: ASILPSLVRTRKGVYYGYT

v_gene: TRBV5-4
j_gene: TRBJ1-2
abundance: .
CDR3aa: ASSFTRDRVTPGSYT

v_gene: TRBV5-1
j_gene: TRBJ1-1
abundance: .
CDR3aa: ASSLILSTEAF

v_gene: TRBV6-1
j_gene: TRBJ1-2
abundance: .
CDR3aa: ASSEVREGYT

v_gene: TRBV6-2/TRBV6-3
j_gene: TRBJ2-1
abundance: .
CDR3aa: ASSDPSGGERDEQF

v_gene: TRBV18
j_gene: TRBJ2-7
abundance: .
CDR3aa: ASSPPGQGAHEQY

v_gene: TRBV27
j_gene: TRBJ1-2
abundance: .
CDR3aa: ASSLSRAGDGFGYT

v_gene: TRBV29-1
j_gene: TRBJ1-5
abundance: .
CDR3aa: SASGDNQPQH

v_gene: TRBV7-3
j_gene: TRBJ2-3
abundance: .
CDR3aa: ASSQHVDTQY

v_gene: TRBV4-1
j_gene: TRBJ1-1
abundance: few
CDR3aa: ASSQVQGAEAF

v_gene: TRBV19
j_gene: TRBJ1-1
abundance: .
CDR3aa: ASSSRTAGF

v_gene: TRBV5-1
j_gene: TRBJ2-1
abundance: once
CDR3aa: ASSLGQSSYNEQF

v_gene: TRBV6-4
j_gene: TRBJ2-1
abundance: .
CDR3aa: ASSYTSGGVNEQF

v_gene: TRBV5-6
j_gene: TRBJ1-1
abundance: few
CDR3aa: ASSLLEGEAF

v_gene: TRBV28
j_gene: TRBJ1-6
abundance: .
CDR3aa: ASSAGLPPLH

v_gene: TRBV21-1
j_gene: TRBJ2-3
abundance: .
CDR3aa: ASSNGTGGRGTDTQY

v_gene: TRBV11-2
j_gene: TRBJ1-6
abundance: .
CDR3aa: ASSLDFSGQGSAPLH

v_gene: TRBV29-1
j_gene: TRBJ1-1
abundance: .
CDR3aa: SATPTGPKNTEAF

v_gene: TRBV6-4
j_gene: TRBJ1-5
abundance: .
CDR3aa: ASSAGYNQPQH

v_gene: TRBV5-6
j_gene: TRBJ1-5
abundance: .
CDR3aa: ASSYLRQPQH

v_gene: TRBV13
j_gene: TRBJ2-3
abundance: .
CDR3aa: ASSPRRGTSTDTQY

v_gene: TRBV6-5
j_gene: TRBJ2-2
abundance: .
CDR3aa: ASSYGQGLWTGELF

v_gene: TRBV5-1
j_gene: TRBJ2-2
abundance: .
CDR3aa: ASSFSGLVDTGELF

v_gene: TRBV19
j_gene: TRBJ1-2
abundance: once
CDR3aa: ASSIHGSPGYT

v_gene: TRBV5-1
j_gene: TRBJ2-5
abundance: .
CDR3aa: ASSPAGTRGETQY

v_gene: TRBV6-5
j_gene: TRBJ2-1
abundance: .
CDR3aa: ASLGLAGGREQF

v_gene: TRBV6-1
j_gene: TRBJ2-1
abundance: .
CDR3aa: ASSPGGEQF

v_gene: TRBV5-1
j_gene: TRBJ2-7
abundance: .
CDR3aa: ASSAAGTGLYEQY

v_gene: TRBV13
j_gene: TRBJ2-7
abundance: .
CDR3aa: ASSLLSGLAGGQY

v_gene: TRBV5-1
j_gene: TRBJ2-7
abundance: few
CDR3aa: ASSLTGNSYEQY